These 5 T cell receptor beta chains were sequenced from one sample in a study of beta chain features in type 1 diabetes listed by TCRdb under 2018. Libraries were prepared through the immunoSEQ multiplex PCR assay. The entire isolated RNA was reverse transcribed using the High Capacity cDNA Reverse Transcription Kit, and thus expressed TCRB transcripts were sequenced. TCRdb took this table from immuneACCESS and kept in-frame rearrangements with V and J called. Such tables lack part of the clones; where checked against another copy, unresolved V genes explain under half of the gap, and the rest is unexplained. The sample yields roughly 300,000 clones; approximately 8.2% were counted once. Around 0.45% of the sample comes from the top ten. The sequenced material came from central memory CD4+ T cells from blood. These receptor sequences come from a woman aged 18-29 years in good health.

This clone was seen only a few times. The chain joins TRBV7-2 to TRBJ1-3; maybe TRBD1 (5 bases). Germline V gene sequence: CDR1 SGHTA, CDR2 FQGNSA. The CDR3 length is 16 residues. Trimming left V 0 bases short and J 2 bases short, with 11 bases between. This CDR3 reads CASSLAGGTAGNTIYF. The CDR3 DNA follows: TGTGCCAGCAGCTTAGCTGGTGGGACTGCTGGAAACACCATATATTTT.

CDR3 region: CASSQELDSATQYF. The CDR3 DNA reads TGCGCCAGCAGCCAAGAACTAGACAGTGCTACGCAGTATTTT. The chain links TRBV4-3 to TRBJ2-3; D is perhaps TRBD1 or TRBD2 (5 bases each). Germline loops: CDR1 LGHNA, CDR2 YSLEER. Trimming took off 0 bases at V and 8 bases at J, with 12 bases between the two ends. The CDR3 is 14 amino acids.

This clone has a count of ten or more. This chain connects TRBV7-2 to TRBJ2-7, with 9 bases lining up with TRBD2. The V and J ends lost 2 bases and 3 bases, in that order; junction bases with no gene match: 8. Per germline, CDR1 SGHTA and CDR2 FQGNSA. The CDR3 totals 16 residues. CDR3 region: CASSLTSGSGVYEQYF. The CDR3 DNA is TGTGCCAGCAGCTTAACTAGCGGGTCGGGGGTCTACGAGCAGTACTTC.

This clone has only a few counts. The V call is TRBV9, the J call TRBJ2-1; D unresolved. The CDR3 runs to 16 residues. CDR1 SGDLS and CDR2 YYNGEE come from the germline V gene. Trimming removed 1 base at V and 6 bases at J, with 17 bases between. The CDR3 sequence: CASSVSPAPSSNEQFF. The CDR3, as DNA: TGTGCCAGCAGCGTATCTCCGGCTCCATCGTCCAATGAGCAGTTCTTC.

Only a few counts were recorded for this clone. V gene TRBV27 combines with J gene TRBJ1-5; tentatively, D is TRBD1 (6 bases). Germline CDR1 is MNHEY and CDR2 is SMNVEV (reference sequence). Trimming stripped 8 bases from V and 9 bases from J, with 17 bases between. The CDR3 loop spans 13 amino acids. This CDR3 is CASSRDISRPQHF. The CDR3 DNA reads TGTGCCAGCTCCCGGGACATCTCCCGGCCCCAGCATTTT.